This T cell receptor (beta chain) appears in the sequencing data of a study of metastatic and nonmetastatic thyroid tumors. Study-wide context: Repertoire data that came from the blood and tumor or nodule tissue of malignant and benign thyroid patients were compared.

The CDR3 is 14 amino acids. Germline CDR1 is MNHNS and CDR2 is SASEGT. Study-level findings and limits: TCR beta diversity was reportedly significantly higher in malignant thyroid tumors than benign nodules, in blood and tumor.

Among the patients, none had received any treatment before thyroid surgery. This clone has more than one count but fewer than ten. Its antigen is currently unknown. A read error may account for a junction end that differs from germline. Distinct nucleotide sequences in the sample also encode this CDR3. In the original analysis: What underpinned the distant-metastasis classifier for papillary thyroid cancer was the set of CDR3 differences across clinicopathological groups. TCRdb re-analyzed the PCR reads using MiXCR. The V and J calls shown here were made by TCRdb, not taken from the authors' results. The sample has tens of thousands of clones; about 20% are singletons.

Material: blood. The clonotype comes from a female donor with papillary thyroid cancer or a benign thyroid nodule (not recorded which). Some clones in this sample may be carry-over from other donors' samples. The chain joins TRBV6-1 to TRBJ1-1; possibly TRBD1 for D (5 bases). The CDR3, as DNA: TGTGCCAGCAGCAGGACCGCGACTGGGACTGAAGCCTTCTTT. Protein sequence: CASSRTATGTEAFF.